The 31 T cell receptor beta chains reported below all come from one sample, sequenced in a study of cytomegalovirus exposure and HLA in healthy donors. The PCR had 60 Vbeta and 13 Jbeta primers. Using immunoSEQ multiplex PCR, the repertoire was profiled, and TCRdb retains in-frame clones only, with some absent. The repertoire holds about 120,000 clones, with roughly four fifths as singletons. The sequenced sample was PBMCs. The receptors originated from a woman aged 30 to 39 in good health and CMV-seronegative.

There are a few counts of this clone. The chain combines TRBV6-1 with TRBJ1-1; D may be TRBD1 (5 bases). CDR1 is MNHNS and CDR2 is SASEGT in the germline V gene. V gave up 8 bases and J gave up 0 bases, with 13 bases separating them. CDR3 length equals 14 residues. Here the CDR3 reads CASHENRLNTEAFF. Written as DNA, the CDR3 is TGTGCCAGCCATGAAAACAGGTTGAACACTGAAGCTTTCTTT.

In its sample, this clone was seen a few times. The gene calls are TRBV7-8 and TRBJ1-5; D gene uncertain. V dropped 2 bases and J dropped 6 bases, with 20 bases sitting between them. The CDR3 is 17 residues long. Germline V gives CDR1 SGHVS, CDR2 FQNEAQ. CDR3 DNA sequence: TGTGCCAGCAGCTTAAAGGAGGCACAGACACAAGCTCAGCCCCAGCATTTT. It translates to CASSLKEAQTQAQPQHF.

This clone showed up just once. This chain joins TRBV6-1 and TRBJ2-2; the D gene is possibly TRBD1 (5 bases). Trimming pared 6 bases from V and 3 bases from J, leaving 14 bases between. The germline V gene has CDR1 MNHNS and CDR2 SASEGT. The CDR3 is 15 residues long. The CDR3 coding sequence is TGTGCCAGCAGGTGGGCAGGGCATGACACCGGGGAGCTGTTTTTT. Its protein is CASRWAGHDTGELFF.

The V gene is TRBV7-2, the J gene TRBJ2-1, with 8 bases identical to TRBD1. The CDR3 contains 15 residues. With 5 bases clipped from V and 4 bases from J, the junction kept 7 bases outside the gene matches. In germline, CDR1 is SGHTA, CDR2 FQGNSA. The CDR3 is CASSKQGAIYNEQFF. The CDR3 coding sequence is TGTGCCAGCAGCAAGCAGGGGGCGATTTACAATGAGCAGTTCTTC.

V gene TRBV5-1 combines with J gene TRBJ2-7; D ambiguous. This CDR3 has 13 residues. V was clipped by 2 bases and J by 3 bases, with 9 bases between them. Germline V gene sequence: CDR1 SGHRS, CDR2 YFSETQ. The CDR3 coding sequence is TGCGCCAGCAGCTTTTCGACACACTACGAGCAGTACTTC. The encoded protein is CASSFSTHYEQYF. Complete variable domain (other parts from reference TRBV5-1 and TRBJ2-7): KAGVTQTPRYLIKTRGQQVTLSCSPISGHRSVSWYQQTPGQGLQFLFEYFSETQRNKGNFPGRFSGRQFSNSRSEMNVSTLELGDSALYLCASSFSTHYEQYFGPGTRLTVT.

The gene calls are TRBV28 and TRBJ1-4, with D perhaps matching TRBD1 (6 bases). The germline gives CDR1 MDHEN, CDR2 SYDVKM. This CDR3 spans 16 amino acids. With 6 bases removed from V and 4 bases from J, the gap between germline ends came to 18 bases. DNA for the CDR3: TGTGCCAGCAGCCTACAGGGAGGGGCCCTTAATGAAAAACTGTTTTTT. Its translation is CASSLQGGALNEKLFF.

The chain links TRBV6-1 to TRBJ2-7; TRBD1 matches 10 bases. Germline-derived CDR1 and CDR2 are MNHNS and SASEGT. With V trimmed by 6 bases and J by 2 bases, 7 bases remained unmatched. This CDR3 has 15 residues. This chain's CDR3 is CASRKGGTGAYEQYF. In nucleotides, the CDR3 is TGTGCCAGCAGGAAGGGAGGGACAGGGGCCTACGAGCAGTACTTC.

This clone has a single count. The chain joins TRBV5-4 to TRBJ2-1; 15 positions agree with TRBD2. The CDR3 length is 15 residues. V shed 3 bases, J shed 9 bases, and the junction held 4 bases outside the gene matches. Germline CDR1 reads SGHNT; CDR2 reads YYREEE (reference sequence). As DNA, the CDR3 is TGTGCCAGCAGCTCGCGGACTAGCGGGAGGGTTGAGCAGTTCTTC. Amino acid sequence: CASSSRTSGRVEQFF. Looking up the rest from reference TRBV5-4 and TRBJ2-1 gives the full variable domain: ETGVTQSPTHLIKTRGQQVTLRCSSQSGHNTVSWYQQALGQGPQFIFQYYREEENGRGNFPPRFSGLQFPNYSSELNVNALELDDSALYLCASSSRTSGRVEQFFGPGTRLTVL.

This rearrangement joins TRBV13 to TRBJ1-2; the match to TRBD1 covers 10 bases. V lost 4 bases, J lost 3 bases, and 11 bases stayed unmatched. This CDR3 comprises 17 residues. From germline, CDR1 is PRHDT and CDR2 FYEKMQ (reference sequence). CDR3 in amino acids: CASSYGQGVRKDYGYTF. The CDR3 DNA is TGTGCCAGCAGCTACGGACAGGGGGTAAGGAAGGACTATGGCTACACCTTC.

This chain joins TRBV9 and TRBJ2-5; TRBD2 matches 7 bases. Germline V gene sequence: CDR1 SGDLS, CDR2 YYNGEE. Trimming took 4 bases from V and 2 from J; bases not matched to a gene: 11. CDR3 size: 16 residues. The CDR3 sequence is CASSPWGGGRQETQYF. The CDR3, as DNA: TGTGCCAGCAGCCCTTGGGGGGGAGGCCGGCAAGAGACCCAGTACTTC. Complete variable domain (other parts from reference TRBV9 and TRBJ2-5): DSGVTQTPKHLITATGQRVTLRCSPRSGDLSVYWYQQSLDQGLQFLIQYYNGEERAKGNILERFSAQQFPDLHSELNLSSLELGDSALYFCASSPWGGGRQETQYFGPGTRLLVL.

This clone was observed a single time. The chain links TRBV7-9 to TRBJ1-1; D gene uncertain. The CDR3 spans 14 residues. Germline assignment: CDR1 SEHNR and CDR2 FQNEAQ (reference sequence). V was pared by 3 bases and J by 1 base, with 9 bases between. CDR3 in amino acids: CASSFPTANTEAFF. CDR3 DNA: TGTGCCAGCAGCTTTCCTACAGCGAACACTGAAGCTTTCTTT.

The chain links TRBV6-6 to TRBJ1-1, with 9 bases aligning to TRBD1. V lost 8 bases, J lost 1 base, and 8 bases stayed unmatched. Germline V gene lookup returns CDR1 MNHNY and CDR2 SVGAGI (reference sequence). This CDR3 has 15 residues. The CDR3 spells CASEGTGRRNTEAFF. The CDR3, as DNA: TGTGCCAGCGAGGGGACAGGGAGGAGGAACACTGAAGCTTTCTTT.

J is TRBJ2-7 and V is TRBV5-4; D uncertain. The CDR3 has 13 amino acids. Per germline, CDR1 SGHNT and CDR2 YYREEE (reference sequence). With 0 bases removed from V and 9 bases from J, the gap between germline ends came to 13 bases. CDR3 protein: CASSLAPGRRQYF. The CDR3 DNA follows: TGTGCCAGCAGCTTGGCACCAGGTCGGCGGCAGTACTTC.

This clone has only one observation. This chain connects TRBV28 to TRBJ2-7; 9 bases are a match to TRBD1. V gave up 8 bases and J gave up 5 bases; unmatched junction bases: 10. The CDR3 length is 14 residues. Germline CDR1 reads MDHEN; CDR2 reads SYDVKM. For the CDR3, the DNA is TGTGCCAGCGTCGGGACAGGGATTATCCACGAGCAGTACTTC. Its protein product is CASVGTGIIHEQYF.

V is TRBV18 and J is TRBJ2-1, with 7 bases matching TRBD1. Germline V gene sequence: CDR1 KGHSH, CDR2 LQKENI. V shed 3 bases and J 0 bases; nucleotides not matched to a gene: 2. The CDR3 spans 15 residues. This chain's CDR3 is CASSPDRASYNEQFF. The CDR3 DNA sequence: TGTGCCAGCTCACCCGACAGGGCCTCCTACAATGAGCAGTTCTTC. Combining the CDR3 with reference TRBV18 and TRBJ2-1 gives the whole variable domain NAGVMQNPRHLVRRRGQEARLRCSPMKGHSHVYWYRQLPEEGLKFMVYLQKENIIDESGMPKERFSAEFPKEGPSILRIQQVVRGDSAAYFCASSPDRASYNEQFFGPGTRLTVL.

This clone was picked up a small number of times. The V call is TRBV5-1, the J call TRBJ2-7; TRBD2 matches 15 bases. CDR3 length equals 19 residues. Losses at the gene ends were 6 bases for V and 2 bases for J; bases not matched to a gene: 15. Germline assignment: CDR1 SGHRS and CDR2 YFSETQ. This CDR3 is CASTVGGLAGGPRAYEQYF. In DNA, the CDR3 is TGCGCCAGCACCGTGGGTGGACTAGCGGGAGGGCCCCGGGCCTACGAGCAGTACTTC.

This clone was counted a few times. The V call is TRBV5-1, the J call TRBJ1-1; no definite D call. The CDR3 has 15 amino acids. Germline CDR1 is SGHRS and CDR2 is YFSETQ. Trimming took off 0 bases at V and 5 bases at J, with 14 bases between the two ends. The CDR3 DNA reads as TGCGCCAGCAGCTTGGCCTCGGTTTCGAGGACTGAAGCTTTCTTT. This sequence encodes CASSLASVSRTEAFF.

About this clone itself: In this CDR3 the conserved last residue, phenylalanine or tryptophan, is missing, so a read error is likely. This chain joins TRBV4-3 and TRBJ1-1; TRBD1 might be the D (6 bases). In germline, CDR1 is LGHNA, CDR2 YSLEER. The V end was cut by 0 bases, the J end by 3 bases, with 14 bases between. The CDR3 runs to 16 residues. The CDR3 nucleotides are TGCGCCAGCAGCCAAGATTTAGGGGGACCCTACACTGAAGCTTTCGTT. Translation: CASSQDLGGPYTEAFV.

The rearrangement links TRBV9 to TRBJ1-3, with TRBD1 matching 7 bases. This CDR3 comprises 14 residues. The V gene end was trimmed by 0 bases and the J gene end by 8 bases; junction bases not matched to a gene: 5. The germline gives CDR1 SGDLS, CDR2 YYNGEE. The CDR3 coding sequence is TGTGCCAGCAGCGTAGGGGACAGTGTAGACACCATATATTTT. It specifies CASSVGDSVDTIYF.

The chain couples TRBV4-3 to TRBJ1-4; 8 bases map to TRBD1. The CDR3 runs to 17 residues. Per germline, CDR1 LGHNA and CDR2 YSLEER. V was pared by 0 bases and J by 8 bases, with 11 bases of the junction left unmatched. CDR3 DNA sequence: TGCGCCAGCAGCCAAGATTATCGGCCAGGGGGCTGGGAAAAACTGTTTTTT. Translation: CASSQDYRPGGWEKLFF.

The V call is TRBV5-1, the J call TRBJ1-4; D is perhaps TRBD1 (5 bases). The CDR3 length is 14 residues. Trimming removed 5 bases at V and 7 bases at J, with 15 bases between. CDR1 SGHRS and CDR2 YFSETQ come from the germline V gene. The CDR3 nucleotides read TGCGCCAGCAGGGGTGACGGGGGGACTGAAAAACTGTTTTTT. Translated, it gives CASRGDGGTEKLFF.

This clone was seen more than once but under ten times. The chain has TRBV7-3 and TRBJ2-7; D perhaps matches TRBD2 (7 bases). CDR3 length: 15 amino acids. V was cut by 5 bases and J by 1 base, with 15 bases left in between. Looked up from germline, CDR1 is SGHTA and CDR2 is FQGTGA. The CDR3 loop reads CASSTTGGRSYEQYF. The CDR3 nucleotides read TGTGCCAGCAGCACAACCGGGGGGCGATCCTACGAGCAGTACTTC.

This clone has just one count. The chain uses TRBV6-5 and TRBJ1-2; D might be TRBD1 (6 bases). The V gene's germline CDR1 is MNHEY and CDR2 SVGAGI. Trimming removed 6 bases from V and 8 bases from J, with 13 bases in between. The CDR3 contains 12 residues. CDR3 residues: CASRQGSEGYTF. The CDR3 DNA sequence: TGTGCCAGCAGACAGGGTTCAGAAGGCTACACCTTC.

A few counts support this clone. V usage is TRBV14 and J usage is TRBJ2-7; D is possibly TRBD1 (6 bases). CDR3 size: 13 residues. Germline assignment: CDR1 SGHDN and CDR2 FVKESK. With 1 base removed from V and 4 bases from J, the gap between germline ends came to 8 bases. The CDR3 nucleotides are TGTGCCAGCAGCCAAGCAGGGGTGTACGAGCAGTACTTC. This translates into CASSQAGVYEQYF.

The chain couples TRBV9 to TRBJ1-6; 9 bases map to TRBD1. The CDR3 is 16 residues long. Germline-derived CDR1 and CDR2 are SGDLS and YYNGEE. V gave up 3 bases and J gave up 9 bases; unmatched junction bases: 10. This chain's CDR3 is CASSEGGQGPFSPLHF. In DNA, the CDR3 is TGTGCCAGCAGCGAGGGGGGACAGGGCCCTTTTTCACCCCTCCACTTT.

V usage is TRBV30 and J usage is TRBJ1-2; TRBD1 aligns across 8 bases. Germline CDR1 reads GTSNPN; CDR2 reads SVGIG (reference sequence). J gave up 2 bases and V 8 bases, and 7 bases lay outside the gene matches. The CDR3 sequence is 13 residues long. The CDR3 here is CARSGQGNYGYTF. The CDR3 coding sequence is TGTGCCAGATCAGGACAGGGCAACTATGGCTACACCTTC.

This clone was seen only a few times. The genes are TRBV2 and TRBJ1-1; 7 positions match TRBD1. The CDR3 is made up of 13 amino acids. J lost 4 bases, V lost 8 bases, and 7 bases had no gene match. Germline V lookup: CDR1 SNHLY, CDR2 FYNNEI. In DNA, the CDR3 is TGTGCCAGCCAGACAGGGTTGGGCACTGAAGCTTTCTTT. Translating it yields CASQTGLGTEAFF.

This clone was counted between two and nine times. The chain carries TRBV30 and TRBJ1-5; D gene unclear. Trimming removed 3 bases from V and 6 bases from J, with 9 bases in between. The length of the CDR3 is 12 residues. Germline loops: CDR1 GTSNPN, CDR2 SVGIG (reference sequence). CDR3 amino acids: CAWRADGQPQHF. Here the CDR3 DNA reads TGTGCCTGGAGAGCGGATGGTCAGCCCCAGCATTTT. The variable domain in full, with the rest retrieved from reference TRBV30 and TRBJ1-5, is SQTIHQWPATLVQPVGSPLSLECTVEGTSNPNLYWYRQAAGRGLQLLFYSVGIGQISSEVPQNLSASRPQDRQFILSSKKLLLSDSGFYLCAWRADGQPQHFGDGTRLSIL.

CDR3 sequence (DNA): TGTGCCAGCAGCTCTACGGTGGACAGGTACAATGAGCAGTTCTTC. It specifies CASSSTVDRYNEQFF. The rearrangement uses TRBV5-6 and TRBJ2-1; 7 bases fit TRBD1. The CDR3 length is 15 residues. The J segment lost 4 bases and the V segment lost 3 bases, leaving 7 bases of the junction unmatched. Germline CDR1 and CDR2: SGHDT and YYEEEE.

V is TRBV19 and J is TRBJ2-2, with a weak D call TRBD1 (5 bases). CDR3 size: 14 residues. V lost 5 bases and J lost 1, with 8 bases in between. Germline assignment: CDR1 LNHDA and CDR2 SQIVND (reference sequence). This CDR3 reads CASSPGQNTGELFF. CDR3 in DNA: TGTGCCAGTAGTCCCGGACAGAACACCGGGGAGCTGTTTTTT.

The V gene is TRBV4-1, the J gene TRBJ1-5; D gene unclear. V lost 5 bases, J lost 0 bases, and 20 bases lay in between. This CDR3 has 18 residues. Germline CDR1 MGHRA, CDR2 YSYEKL. The CDR3 DNA reads TGCGCCAGCAGCGATAGCACGGGGTATAGTTATAGCAATCAGCCCCAGCATTTT. It encodes CASSDSTGYSYSNQPQHF.